The 7 T cell receptor beta chains below come from one sample, sequenced in a study of CD8+ T cells in alopecia areata. Extraction and reverse transcription of RNA yielded cDNA as the sequencing template. Method: immunoSEQ multiplex PCR; TCRdb's copy keeps in-frame clones and lacks some. The sample shows 200,000 to 250,000 clones, around two thirds of them seen only once. Sequences were derived from CD4+ T cells sorted from blood, sampled at week 0. These receptors came from a human donor with alopecia areata.

This rearrangement joins TRBV30 to TRBJ2-7, with D possibly matching TRBD1 (6 bases). Germline lookup yields CDR1 GTSNPN and CDR2 SVGIG (reference sequence). This CDR3 is 10 amino acids long. With 4 bases removed from V and 8 bases from J, the gap between germline ends came to 9 bases. CDR3 DNA sequence: TGTGCCTGGAAGGGGGATAAGCAGTACTTC. Translated, it gives CAWKGDKQYF.

V usage is TRBV29-1 and J usage is TRBJ2-2; D uncertain. Trimming took off 7 bases at V and 0 bases at J, with 18 bases between the two ends. This CDR3 spans 16 amino acids. Germline CDR1 and CDR2: SQVTM and ANQGSEA. The CDR3 region has the DNA TGCAGCGGACAAACAGTGGGCTCCTCGAACACCGGGGAGCTGTTTTTT. It translates to CSGQTVGSSNTGELFF.

The rearrangement links TRBV10-3 to TRBJ2-3; 9 bases fit TRBD2. The germline V gene has CDR1 ENHRY and CDR2 SYGVKD. This CDR3 is 15 amino acids long. Germline trimming cut 3 bases from V and 4 bases from J; bases unmatched to any gene: 5. The CDR3 protein is CAISEQRGVADTQYF. CDR3 DNA sequence: TGTGCCATCAGTGAACAGCGGGGGGTTGCAGATACGCAGTATTTT.

The chain recombines TRBV4-1 with TRBJ2-1, with TRBD1 matching over 7 bases. CDR1 MGHRA and CDR2 YSYEKL come from the germline V gene. With 1 base clipped from V and 6 bases from J, the junction kept 12 bases outside the gene matches. The CDR3 runs to 17 residues. The CDR3 loop reads CASSQVMLGDSRNEQFF. In nucleotides, the CDR3 is TGCGCCAGCAGCCAAGTGATGCTTGGGGACAGCCGCAATGAGCAGTTCTTC.

The chain employs TRBV6-5 and TRBJ2-7; tentative D call: TRBD1 (5 bases). V lost 6 bases and J 2 bases, leaving 14 bases between the germline ends. The CDR3 loop spans 14 amino acids. The germline V gene encodes CDR1 MNHEY and CDR2 SVGAGI. CDR3 bases: TGTGCCAGCAGCCCCACAGGACAAGCCTACGAGCAGTACTTC. Protein sequence: CASSPTGQAYEQYF.

This chain joins TRBV4-3 and TRBJ2-1; D is ambiguous. The CDR3 extends over 13 amino acids. Germline CDR1 reads LGHNA; CDR2 reads YSLEER. V lost 1 base, J lost 2 bases, and 3 bases lay in between. For the CDR3, the DNA is TGCGCCAGCAGCCAAGTTACCTACAATGAGCAGTTCTTC. Translating it yields CASSQVTYNEQFF.

The J gene is TRBJ2-5, the V gene TRBV7-2, with a possible D match to TRBD1 (6 bases). Per germline, CDR1 SGHTA and CDR2 FQGNSA. The CDR3 is made up of 15 amino acids. Trimming left V 3 bases short and J 2 bases short, with 13 bases between. CDR3 loop: CASSLVGGRQETQYF. CDR3 nucleotide sequence: TGTGCCAGCAGCTTGGTTGGGGGCCGGCAAGAGACCCAGTACTTC.